This entry lists 8 T cell receptor beta chains sequenced from one sample in a study of OX40 agonist ivuxolimab in advanced cancers. Clones were sequenced by immunoSEQ multiplex PCR, and TCRdb holds only the in-frame ones, with some missing. The sample records tens of thousands of clones, 91% being singletons. The sample was CD4+ or CD8+ T cells sorted from blood, taken in a trial of the OX40 agonist ivuxolimab. The receptors come from an adult with an advanced solid tumor such as melanoma, head and neck, liver or kidney cancer.

The chain uses TRBV7-8 and TRBJ1-3, with D possibly TRBD1 on 5 matching bases. Trimming shortened V by 2 bases and J by 3 bases, and 14 bases separated the two germline ends. There are 16 residues in the CDR3. Per germline, CDR1 SGHVS and CDR2 FQNEAQ. The CDR3 DNA sequence: TGTGCCAGCAGCTTAACTGGGGGTTTAAGTGGAAACACCATATATTTT. As protein: CASSLTGGLSGNTIYF.

The CDR3, as DNA: TGTGCCAGCGGCCTCCCGGGACTAGCGGGAGGCTTACACTCAGAGCAGTACTTC. Protein: CASGLPGLAGGLHSEQYF. V is TRBV28 and J is TRBJ2-7, with 15 bases identical to TRBD2. The germline gives CDR1 MDHEN, CDR2 SYDVKM. This CDR3 is 18 amino acids long. With V trimmed by 8 bases and J by 7 bases, 18 bases remained unmatched.

The J gene is TRBJ2-7, the V gene TRBV5-1, with unresolved D. Per germline, CDR1 SGHRS and CDR2 YFSETQ. Trimming cost V 4 bases and J 0 bases, with 8 bases left between them. The CDR3 is made up of 13 amino acids. The CDR3 spells CASSRDPSYEQYF. The CDR3, as DNA: TGCGCCAGCAGCCGTGATCCCTCCTACGAGCAGTACTTC.

The genes are TRBV19 and TRBJ2-3; TRBD1 agrees at 12 bases. The V and J ends lost 5 bases and 5 bases, in that order; junction bases with no gene match: 5. This CDR3 has 15 amino acids. Germline-derived CDR1 and CDR2 are LNHDA and SQIVND (reference sequence). The CDR3 nucleotides read TGTGCCAGTAGTGGGACAGGGGGCCAGGGAGATACGCAGTATTTT. It encodes CASSGTGGQGDTQYF. The full variable domain, with the rest looked up from reference TRBV19 and TRBJ2-3, is DGGITQSPKYLFRKEGQNVTLSCEQNLNHDAMYWYRQDPGQGLRLIYYSQIVNDFQKGDIAEGYSVSREKKESFPLTVTSAQKNPTAFYLCASSGTGGQGDTQYFGPGTRLTVL.

The V call is TRBV5-8, the J call TRBJ2-1; 9 bases map to TRBD2. J was trimmed by 9 bases and V by 2 bases; bases with no gene match: 15. Germline V gene data show CDR1 as SGHTS and CDR2 as YDEGEE. The length of the CDR3 is 17 residues. CDR3 sequence: CASSFTPVAGVGGEQFF. The DNA for the CDR3 is TGTGCCAGCAGCTTTACCCCCGTAGCGGGAGTAGGCGGTGAGCAGTTCTTC.

The chain links TRBV7-2 to TRBJ2-7; D remains ambiguous. V lost 3 bases and J lost 4, with 4 bases in between. The V gene's germline CDR1 is SGHTA and CDR2 FQGNSA. The CDR3 spans 11 residues. The CDR3 reads CASSFQYEQYF. The CDR3 coding sequence is TGTGCCAGCAGCTTTCAGTACGAGCAGTACTTC. The full variable domain, rest sourced from reference TRBV7-2 and TRBJ2-7, is GAGVSQSPSNKVTEKGKDVELRCDPISGHTALYWYRQSLGQGLEFLIYFQGNSAPDKSGLPSDRFSAERTGGSVSTLTIQRTQQEDSAVYLCASSFQYEQYFGPGTRLTVT.

This chain uses TRBV5-4 with TRBJ2-7; D possibly matches TRBD1 or TRBD2 (5 bases each). Germline-derived CDR1 and CDR2 are SGHNT and YYREEE (reference sequence). V was clipped by 0 bases and J by 0 bases, with 10 bases between them. The CDR3 extends over 15 amino acids. CDR3 coding DNA: TGTGCCAGCAGCTTGGGGGACCCTGACTCCTACGAGCAGTACTTC. Translating gives CASSLGDPDSYEQYF.

The chain employs TRBV6-5 and TRBJ1-1, with D hard to call. The CDR3 consists of 13 residues. From germline, CDR1 is MNHEY and CDR2 SVGAGI. The ends were cut back, 5 bases at V and 11 bases at J, with 18 bases in the middle. CDR3 DNA: TGTGCCAGCAGTGAAGCGCTGGGCCGTGGGGCTTTCTTT. It specifies CASSEALGRGAFF.